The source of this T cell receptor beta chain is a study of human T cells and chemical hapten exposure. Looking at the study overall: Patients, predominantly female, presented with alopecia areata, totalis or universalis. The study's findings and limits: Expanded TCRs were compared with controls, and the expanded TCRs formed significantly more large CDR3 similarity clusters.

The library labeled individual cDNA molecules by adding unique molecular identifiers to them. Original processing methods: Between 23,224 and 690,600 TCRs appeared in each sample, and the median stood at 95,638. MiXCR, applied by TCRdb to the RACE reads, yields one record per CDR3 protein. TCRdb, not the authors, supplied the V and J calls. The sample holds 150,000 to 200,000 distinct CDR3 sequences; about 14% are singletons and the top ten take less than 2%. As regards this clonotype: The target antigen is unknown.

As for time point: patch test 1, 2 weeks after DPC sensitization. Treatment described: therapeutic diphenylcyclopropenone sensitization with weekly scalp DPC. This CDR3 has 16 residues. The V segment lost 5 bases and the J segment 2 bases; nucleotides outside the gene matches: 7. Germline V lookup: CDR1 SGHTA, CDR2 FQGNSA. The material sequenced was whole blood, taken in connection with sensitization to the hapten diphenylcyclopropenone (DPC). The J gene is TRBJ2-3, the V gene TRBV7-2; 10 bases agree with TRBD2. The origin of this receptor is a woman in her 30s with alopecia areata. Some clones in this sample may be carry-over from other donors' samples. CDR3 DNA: TGTGCCAGCAGCCCTGGACTAGCGGAAATCACAGATACGCAGTATTTT. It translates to CASSPGLAEITDTQYF.